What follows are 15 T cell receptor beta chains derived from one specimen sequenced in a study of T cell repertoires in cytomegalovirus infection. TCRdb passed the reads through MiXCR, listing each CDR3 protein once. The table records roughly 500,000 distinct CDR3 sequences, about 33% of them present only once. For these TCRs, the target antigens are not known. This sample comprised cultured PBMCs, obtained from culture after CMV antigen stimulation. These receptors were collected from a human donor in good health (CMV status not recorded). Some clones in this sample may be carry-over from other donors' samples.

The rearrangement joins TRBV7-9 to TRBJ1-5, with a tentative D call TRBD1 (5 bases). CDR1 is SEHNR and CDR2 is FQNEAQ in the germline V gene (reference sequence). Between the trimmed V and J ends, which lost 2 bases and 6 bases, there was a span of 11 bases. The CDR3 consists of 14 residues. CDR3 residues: CASSLSPGSQPQHF. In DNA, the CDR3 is TGTGCCAGCAGCTTATCGCCAGGGAGTCAGCCCCAGCATTTT. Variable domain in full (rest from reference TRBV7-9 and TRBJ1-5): DTGVSQNPRHKITKRGQNVTFRCDPISEHNRLYWYRQTLGQGPEFLTYFQNEAQLEKSRLLSDRFSAERPKGSFSTLEIQRTEQGDSAMYLCASSLSPGSQPQHFGDGTRLSIL.

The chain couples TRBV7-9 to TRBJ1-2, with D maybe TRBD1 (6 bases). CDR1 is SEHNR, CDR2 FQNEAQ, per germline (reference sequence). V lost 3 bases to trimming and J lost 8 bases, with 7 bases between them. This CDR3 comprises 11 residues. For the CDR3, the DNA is TGTGCCAGCAGCTTGCAGGGGGGCTACACCTTC. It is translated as CASSLQGGYTF.

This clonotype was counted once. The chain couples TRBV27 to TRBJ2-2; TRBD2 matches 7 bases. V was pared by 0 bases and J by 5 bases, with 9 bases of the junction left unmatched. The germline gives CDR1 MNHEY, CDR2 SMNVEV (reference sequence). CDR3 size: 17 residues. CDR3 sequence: CASSLSGGTLGTGELFF. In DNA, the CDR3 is TGTGCCAGCAGTTTATCGGGGGGGACCTTGGGGACCGGGGAGCTGTTTTTT.

The CDR3 nucleotides are TGTGCCAGTAGCCTAGACTTTTCTCAGCCCCAGCATTTT. As protein: CASSLDFSQPQHF. This sequence joins TRBV19 and TRBJ1-5; D is ambiguous. The CDR3 has 13 residues. The germline V and J ends were trimmed by 6 bases and 6 bases, with 12 bases remaining between them. Germline CDR1 LNHDA, CDR2 SQIVND (reference sequence).

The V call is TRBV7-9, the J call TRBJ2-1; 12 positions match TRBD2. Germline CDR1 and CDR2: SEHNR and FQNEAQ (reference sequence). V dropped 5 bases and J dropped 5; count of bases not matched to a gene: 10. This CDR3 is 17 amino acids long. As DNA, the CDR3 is TGTGCCAGCAGCCCCCGACTAGCGGGAGTGGGAAACAATGAGCAGTTCTTC. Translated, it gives CASSPRLAGVGNNEQFF. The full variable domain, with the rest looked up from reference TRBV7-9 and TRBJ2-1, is DTGVSQNPRHKITKRGQNVTFRCDPISEHNRLYWYRQTLGQGPEFLTYFQNEAQLEKSRLLSDRFSAERPKGSFSTLEIQRTEQGDSAMYLCASSPRLAGVGNNEQFFGPGTRLTVL.

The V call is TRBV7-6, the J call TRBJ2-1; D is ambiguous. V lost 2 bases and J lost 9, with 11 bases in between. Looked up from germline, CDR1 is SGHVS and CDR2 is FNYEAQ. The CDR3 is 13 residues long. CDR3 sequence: CASSLNIVREQFF. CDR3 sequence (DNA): TGTGCCAGCAGCTTAAATATTGTTCGTGAGCAGTTCTTC.

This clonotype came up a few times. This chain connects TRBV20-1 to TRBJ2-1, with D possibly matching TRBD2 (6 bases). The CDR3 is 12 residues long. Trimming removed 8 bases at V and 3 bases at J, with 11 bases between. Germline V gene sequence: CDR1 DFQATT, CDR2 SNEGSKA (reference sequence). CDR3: CSILALYNEQFF. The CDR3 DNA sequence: TGCAGTATCCTAGCGCTCTACAATGAGCAGTTCTTC.

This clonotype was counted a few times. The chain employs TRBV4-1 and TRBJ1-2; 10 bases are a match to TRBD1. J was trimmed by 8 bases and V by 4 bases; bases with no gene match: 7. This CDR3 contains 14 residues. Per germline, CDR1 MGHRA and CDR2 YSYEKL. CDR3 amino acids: CASSPRQGARGYTF. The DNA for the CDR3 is TGCGCCAGCAGCCCAAGACAGGGGGCAAGAGGCTACACCTTC.

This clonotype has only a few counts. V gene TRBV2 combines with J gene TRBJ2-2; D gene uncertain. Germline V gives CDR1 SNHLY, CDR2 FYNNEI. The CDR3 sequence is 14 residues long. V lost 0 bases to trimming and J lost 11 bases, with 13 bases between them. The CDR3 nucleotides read TGTGCCAGCAGTGAAGCGCTTCTAGGCGGAGAGCTGTTTTTT. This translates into CASSEALLGGELFF. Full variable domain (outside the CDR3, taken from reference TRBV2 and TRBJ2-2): EPEVTQTPSHQVTQMGQEVILRCVPISNHLYFYWYRQILGQKVEFLVSFYNNEISEKSEIFDDQFSVERPDGSNFTLKIRSTKLEDSAMYFCASSEALLGGELFFGEGSRLTVL.

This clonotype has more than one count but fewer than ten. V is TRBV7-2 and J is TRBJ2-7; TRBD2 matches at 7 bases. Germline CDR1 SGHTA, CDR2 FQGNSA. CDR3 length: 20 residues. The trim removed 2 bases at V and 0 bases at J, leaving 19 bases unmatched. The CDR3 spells CASSLFSSWRERGISYEQYF. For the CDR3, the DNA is TGTGCCAGCAGCTTATTTTCGTCGTGGCGGGAGAGGGGAATCTCCTACGAGCAGTACTTC. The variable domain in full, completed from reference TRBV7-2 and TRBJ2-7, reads GAGVSQSPSNKVTEKGKDVELRCDPISGHTALYWYRQSLGQGLEFLIYFQGNSAPDKSGLPSDRFSAERTGGSVSTLTIQRTQQEDSAVYLCASSLFSSWRERGISYEQYFGPGTRLTVT.

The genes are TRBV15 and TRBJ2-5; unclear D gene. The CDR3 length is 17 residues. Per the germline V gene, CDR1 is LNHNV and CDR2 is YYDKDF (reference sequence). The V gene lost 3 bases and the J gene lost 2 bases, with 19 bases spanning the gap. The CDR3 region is CATSSRFTALRQETQYF. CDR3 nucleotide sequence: TGTGCCACCAGCAGTCGGTTCACGGCGTTACGACAAGAGACCCAGTACTTC.

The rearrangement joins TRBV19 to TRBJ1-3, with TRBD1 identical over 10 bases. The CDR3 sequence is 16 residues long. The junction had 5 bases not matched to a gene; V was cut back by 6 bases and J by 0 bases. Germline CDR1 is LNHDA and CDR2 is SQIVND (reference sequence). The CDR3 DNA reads TGTGCCAGTAGCCCGACAGGGGGCCGCTCTGGAAACACCATATATTTT. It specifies CASSPTGGRSGNTIYF.

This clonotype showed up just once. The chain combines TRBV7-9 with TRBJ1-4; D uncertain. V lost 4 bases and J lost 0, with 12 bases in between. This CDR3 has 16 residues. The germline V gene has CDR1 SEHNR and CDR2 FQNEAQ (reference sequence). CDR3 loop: CASSSTETATNEKLFF. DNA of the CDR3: TGTGCCAGCAGCTCCACAGAAACGGCAACTAATGAAAAACTGTTTTTT.

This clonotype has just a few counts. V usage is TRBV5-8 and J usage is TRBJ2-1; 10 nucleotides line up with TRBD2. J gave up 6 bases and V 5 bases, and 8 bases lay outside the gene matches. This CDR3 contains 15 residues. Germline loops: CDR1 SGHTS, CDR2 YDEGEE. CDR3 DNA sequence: TGTGCCAGCAGGATAAGCGGGAGGGCCGGCAATGAGCAGTTCTTC. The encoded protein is CASRISGRAGNEQFF.

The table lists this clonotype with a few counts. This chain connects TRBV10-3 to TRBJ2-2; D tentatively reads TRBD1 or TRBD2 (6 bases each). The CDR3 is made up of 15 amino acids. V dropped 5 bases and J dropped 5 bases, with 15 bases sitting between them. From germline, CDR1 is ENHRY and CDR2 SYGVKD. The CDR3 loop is CAISRGDASTGELFF. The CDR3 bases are TGTGCCATCAGTAGGGGGGACGCTTCAACCGGGGAGCTGTTTTTT.